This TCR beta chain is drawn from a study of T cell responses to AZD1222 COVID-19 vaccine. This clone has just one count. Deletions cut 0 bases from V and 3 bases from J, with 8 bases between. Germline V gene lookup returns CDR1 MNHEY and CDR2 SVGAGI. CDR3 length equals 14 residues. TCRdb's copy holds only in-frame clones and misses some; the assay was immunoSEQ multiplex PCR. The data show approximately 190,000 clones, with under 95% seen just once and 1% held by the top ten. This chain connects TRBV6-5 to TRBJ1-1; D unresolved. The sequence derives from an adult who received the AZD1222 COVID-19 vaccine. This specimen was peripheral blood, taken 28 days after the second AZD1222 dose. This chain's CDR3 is CASSYSWGDTEAFF. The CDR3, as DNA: TGTGCCAGCAGTTACTCGTGGGGAGACACTGAAGCTTTCTTT.